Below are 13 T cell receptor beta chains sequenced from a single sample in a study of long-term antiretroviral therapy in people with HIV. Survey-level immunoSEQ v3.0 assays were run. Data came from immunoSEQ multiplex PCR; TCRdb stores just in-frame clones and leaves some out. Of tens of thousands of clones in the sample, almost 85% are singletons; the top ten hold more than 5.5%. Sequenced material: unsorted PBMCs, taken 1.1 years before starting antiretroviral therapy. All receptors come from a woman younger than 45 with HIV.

CDR3 sequence reads: CASSRVAQGMGAANTIYF. The CDR3 nucleotides are TGTGCCAGCAGCCGAGTGGCTCAGGGAATGGGAGCGGCAAACACCATATATTTT. This rearrangement joins TRBV5-5 to TRBJ1-3; a weak D match, TRBD1 (5 bases). CDR1 is SGHKS, CDR2 YYEKEE, per germline (reference sequence). V lost 4 bases to trimming and J lost 6 bases, with 26 bases between them. The CDR3 length is 18 residues. Filled out from reference TRBV5-5 and TRBJ1-3, the complete variable domain reads DAGVTQSPTHLIKTRGQQVTLRCSPISGHKSVSWYQQVLGQGPQFIFQYYEKEERGRGNFPDRFSARQFPNYSSELNVNALLLGDSALYLCASSRVAQGMGAANTIYFGEGSWLTVV.

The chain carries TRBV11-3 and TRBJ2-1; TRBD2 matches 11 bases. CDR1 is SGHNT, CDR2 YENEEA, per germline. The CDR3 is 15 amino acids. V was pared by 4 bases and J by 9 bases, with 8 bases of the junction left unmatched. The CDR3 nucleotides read TGTGCCAGCAGCTATAGCGGGGGGGCCAGCGGTGAGCAGTTCTTC. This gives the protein CASSYSGGASGEQFF.

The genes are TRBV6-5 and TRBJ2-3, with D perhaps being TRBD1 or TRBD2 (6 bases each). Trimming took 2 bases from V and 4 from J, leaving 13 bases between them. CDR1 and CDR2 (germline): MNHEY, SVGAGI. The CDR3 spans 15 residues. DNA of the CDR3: TGTGCCAGCAGTTACGAGGGGGGTGGGTCAGATACGCAGTATTTT. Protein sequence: CASSYEGGGSDTQYF.

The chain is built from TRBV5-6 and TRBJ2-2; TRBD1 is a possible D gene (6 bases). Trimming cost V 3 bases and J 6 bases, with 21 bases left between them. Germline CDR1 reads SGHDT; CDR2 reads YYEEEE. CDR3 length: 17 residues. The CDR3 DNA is TGTGCCAGCAGCTCCGGACAGCGAGATCCGATTTCCGGGGAGCTGTTTTTT. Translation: CASSSGQRDPISGELFF.

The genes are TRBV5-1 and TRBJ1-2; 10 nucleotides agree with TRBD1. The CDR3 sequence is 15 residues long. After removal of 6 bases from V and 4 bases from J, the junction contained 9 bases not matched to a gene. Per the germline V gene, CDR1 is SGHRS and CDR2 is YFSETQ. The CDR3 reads CASKPGQGNIYGYTF. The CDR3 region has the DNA TGCGCCAGCAAGCCGGGACAGGGGAACATCTATGGCTACACCTTC.

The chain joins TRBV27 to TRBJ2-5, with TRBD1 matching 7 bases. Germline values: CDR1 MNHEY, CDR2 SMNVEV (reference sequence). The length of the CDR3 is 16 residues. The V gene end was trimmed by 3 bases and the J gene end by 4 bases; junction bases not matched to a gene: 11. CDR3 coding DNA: TGTGCCAGCAGTTTTTCTGACAGGGTAGGGGGAGAGACCCAGTACTTC. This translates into CASSFSDRVGGETQYF.

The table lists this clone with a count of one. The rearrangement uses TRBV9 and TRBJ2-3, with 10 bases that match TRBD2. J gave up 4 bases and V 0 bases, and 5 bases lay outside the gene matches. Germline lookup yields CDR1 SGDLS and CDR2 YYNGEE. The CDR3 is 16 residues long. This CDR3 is CASSVVSGLASDTQYF. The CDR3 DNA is TGTGCCAGCAGCGTAGTGTCGGGACTAGCGTCAGATACGCAGTATTTT.

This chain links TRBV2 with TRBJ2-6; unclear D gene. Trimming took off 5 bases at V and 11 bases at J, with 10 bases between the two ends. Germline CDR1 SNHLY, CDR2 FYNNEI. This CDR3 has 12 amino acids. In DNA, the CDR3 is TGTGCCAGCAGTTCCGTTCCCGACGTCCTGACTTTC. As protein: CASSSVPDVLTF. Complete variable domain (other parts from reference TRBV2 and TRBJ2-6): EPEVTQTPSHQVTQMGQEVILRCVPISNHLYFYWYRQILGQKVEFLVSFYNNEISEKSEIFDDQFSVERPDGSNFTLKIRSTKLEDSAMYFCASSSVPDVLTFGAGSRLTVL.

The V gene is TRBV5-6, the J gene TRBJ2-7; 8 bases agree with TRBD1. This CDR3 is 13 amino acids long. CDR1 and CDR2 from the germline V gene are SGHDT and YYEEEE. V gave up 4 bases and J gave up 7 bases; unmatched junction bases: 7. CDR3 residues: CASSGRTGREQYV. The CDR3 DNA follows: TGTGCCAGCAGCGGACGGACAGGGAGAGAGCAGTACGTC.

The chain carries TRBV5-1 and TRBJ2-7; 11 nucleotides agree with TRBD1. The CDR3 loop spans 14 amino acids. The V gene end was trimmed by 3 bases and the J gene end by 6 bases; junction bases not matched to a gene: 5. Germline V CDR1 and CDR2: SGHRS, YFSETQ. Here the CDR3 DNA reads TGCGCCAGCAGCTGGGGGACAGGGGGAGGCGAGCAGTACGTC. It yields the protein CASSWGTGGGEQYV.

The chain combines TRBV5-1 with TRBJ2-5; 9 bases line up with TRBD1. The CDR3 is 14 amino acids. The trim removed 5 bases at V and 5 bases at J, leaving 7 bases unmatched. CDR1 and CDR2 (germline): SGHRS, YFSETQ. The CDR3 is CASRRDRAYETQYF. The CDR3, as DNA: TGCGCCAGCAGGCGGGACAGGGCGTACGAGACCCAGTACTTC.

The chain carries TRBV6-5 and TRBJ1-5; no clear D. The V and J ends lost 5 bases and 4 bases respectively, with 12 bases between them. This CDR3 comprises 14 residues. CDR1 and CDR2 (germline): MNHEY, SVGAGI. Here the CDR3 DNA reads TGTGCCAGCAGTAGGGTTTCGGCAAATCAGCCCCAGCATTTT. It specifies CASSRVSANQPQHF.

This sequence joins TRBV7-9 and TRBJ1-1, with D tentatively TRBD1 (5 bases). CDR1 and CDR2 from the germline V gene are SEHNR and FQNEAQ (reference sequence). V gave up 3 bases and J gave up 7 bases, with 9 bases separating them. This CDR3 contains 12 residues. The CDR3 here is CASSFPGNEAFF. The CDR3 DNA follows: TGTGCCAGCAGCTTCCCAGGGAATGAAGCTTTCTTT.